A single sample is the source of the 14 T cell receptor beta chains below, sequenced in a study of blood T cell repertoires in COVID-19. The protocol was immunoSEQ multiplex PCR, while the TCRdb copy is restricted to in-frame clones and leaves out a portion. Of 99,000 or so clones in the sample, around 83% were seen once. Sequencing was carried out using peripheral blood. These receptors were taken from a man aged 65-85 years with active or convalescent COVID-19.

The J gene is TRBJ2-1, the V gene TRBV4-2; D is possibly TRBD2 (6 bases). V lost 1 base and J 7 bases, leaving 14 bases between the germline ends. Germline V CDR1 and CDR2: LGHNA, YNFKEQ. The CDR3 spans 15 residues. The CDR3 DNA is TGTGCCAGCAGCCAAGTGGGGGGTTTCGGTAATGAGCAGTTCTTC. Translating it yields CASSQVGGFGNEQFF.

The rearrangement uses TRBV3-1 (or the pseudogene TRBV3-2) and TRBJ2-5, with 12 positions matching TRBD2. The ends lost 4 bases at V and 1 base at J; junction bases unmatched: 4. Germline CDR1 reads LGHDT; CDR2 reads YNNKEL (reference sequence). The CDR3 is 16 residues long. CDR3 coding DNA: TGTGCCAGCAGCCTACGGACTAGCGGGGCCCAAGAGACCCAGTACTTC. Its translation: CASSLRTSGAQETQYF.

This chain joins TRBV30 and TRBJ2-7, with 7 positions matching TRBD1. The CDR3 sequence is 12 residues long. Per the germline V gene, CDR1 is GTSNPN and CDR2 is SVGIG (reference sequence). V shed 4 bases and J 7 bases; nucleotides not matched to a gene: 7. The CDR3 DNA reads TGTGCCTGGACGACAGGGCGAGGGGAGCAGTACTTC. This codes for CAWTTGRGEQYF.

The V call is TRBV7-2, the J call TRBJ2-5, with 9 bases that match TRBD1. V dropped 5 bases and J dropped 5; count of bases not matched to a gene: 6. The CDR3 has 14 residues. From germline, CDR1 is SGHTA and CDR2 FQGNSA. The DNA of the CDR3 is TGTGCCAGCAGCCCCGGGACAGGGTGGGAGACCCAGTACTTC. Its protein is CASSPGTGWETQYF.

The genes are TRBV15 and TRBJ1-1, with D maybe TRBD1 (5 bases). Germline loops: CDR1 LNHNV, CDR2 YYDKDF (reference sequence). The CDR3 is 15 residues long. Trimming left V 0 bases short and J 4 bases short, with 12 bases between. Here the CDR3 reads CATSRDPNRPTEAFF. For the CDR3, the DNA is TGTGCCACCAGCAGAGATCCCAACAGGCCCACTGAAGCTTTCTTT.

This clone showed up many times. The chain uses TRBV3-1 (or the pseudogene TRBV3-2) and TRBJ1-3; a weak D match, TRBD1 (6 bases). The length of the CDR3 is 16 residues. In germline, CDR1 is LGHDT, CDR2 YNNKEL (reference sequence). With 0 bases removed from V and 4 bases from J, the gap between germline ends came to 13 bases. CDR3 sequence reads: CASSQDGGARGNTIYF. In DNA, the CDR3 is TGTGCCAGCAGCCAAGATGGGGGGGCTCGGGGAAACACCATATATTTT.

The V gene is TRBV12-3 or TRBV12-4, the J gene TRBJ2-1; TRBD2 matches 8 bases. The CDR3 is 13 amino acids. V trimming: 3 bases; J trimming: 14 bases; junction bases outside the gene matches: 9. CDR3 residues: CASSFPGGAKKFF. The CDR3 DNA follows: TGTGCCAGCAGTTTTCCGGGGGGGGCCAAAAAGTTCTTC.

CDR3 sequence: CASSLGTGDYNSPLHF. The CDR3 DNA reads as TGCGCCAGCAGCTTAGGGACAGGAGATTATAATTCACCCCTCCACTTT. V and J are TRBV5-1 and TRBJ1-6; 8 bases line up with TRBD1. This CDR3 contains 16 residues. The germline gives CDR1 SGHRS, CDR2 YFSETQ. V shed 2 bases and J 4 bases; nucleotides not matched to a gene: 5.

V gene TRBV19 combines with J gene TRBJ1-2, with D possibly TRBD1 on 6 matching bases. The CDR3 covers 15 residues. The V and J ends lost 2 bases and 3 bases respectively, with 13 bases between them. Germline CDR1 and CDR2: LNHDA and SQIVND (reference sequence). The CDR3 spells CASSILGGAYYGYTF. DNA of the CDR3: TGTGCCAGTAGTATATTAGGGGGGGCTTACTATGGCTACACCTTC. The full variable domain, completed using reference TRBV19 and TRBJ1-2, is DGGITQSPKYLFRKEGQNVTLSCEQNLNHDAMYWYRQDPGQGLRLIYYSQIVNDFQKGDIAEGYSVSREKKESFPLTVTSAQKNPTAFYLCASSILGGAYYGYTFGSGTRLTVV.

The chain uses TRBV5-4 and TRBJ2-3, with 10 bases lining up with TRBD1. The V gene end was trimmed by 0 bases and the J gene end by 1 base; junction bases not matched to a gene: 2. Germline V CDR1 and CDR2: SGHNT, YYREEE (reference sequence). CDR3 length: 16 residues. The chain's CDR3 is CASSLEDRGGTDTQYF. CDR3 DNA sequence: TGTGCCAGCAGCTTGGAGGACAGGGGGGGCACAGATACGCAGTATTTT.

Written as DNA, the CDR3 is TGTGCCACTCTACAGGGAAACTATGGCTACACCTTC. It codes for CATLQGNYGYTF. V is TRBV28 and J is TRBJ1-2, with TRBD1 as a possible D gene (6 bases). Trimming left V 10 bases short and J 2 bases short, with 11 bases between. This CDR3 is built from 12 residues. Germline V gives CDR1 MDHEN, CDR2 SYDVKM.

The chain employs TRBV11-2 and TRBJ1-5; no clear D gene. The CDR3 has 14 amino acids. Trimming cost V 3 bases and J 3 bases, with 9 bases left between them. CDR1 is SGHAT and CDR2 is FQNNGV in the germline V gene. The CDR3 spells CASSFGRDNQPQHF. Here the CDR3 DNA reads TGTGCCAGCAGCTTCGGACGGGACAATCAGCCCCAGCATTTT. The entire variable domain, with the rest obtained from reference TRBV11-2 and TRBJ1-5, is as follows: EAGVAQSPRYKIIEKRQSVAFWCNPISGHATLYWYQQILGQGPKLLIQFQNNGVVDDSQLPKDRFSAERLKGVDSTLKIQPAKLEDSAVYLCASSFGRDNQPQHFGDGTRLSIL.

This chain uses TRBV5-1 with TRBJ1-1; perhaps TRBD1 as D (5 bases). Germline values: CDR1 SGHRS, CDR2 YFSETQ. The CDR3 is 14 amino acids. The V and J ends lost 4 bases and 0 bases respectively, with 10 bases between them. For the CDR3, the DNA is TGCGCCAGCAGCCCAGGGAACGTGAACACTGAAGCTTTCTTT. Translating gives CASSPGNVNTEAFF.

V usage is TRBV19 and J usage is TRBJ1-1; D is possibly TRBD1 (5 bases). CDR1 and CDR2 from the germline V gene are LNHDA and SQIVND (reference sequence). The germline V and J ends were trimmed by 7 bases and 1 base, with 10 bases remaining between them. The CDR3 loop spans 13 amino acids. The CDR3 is CASNGQKNTEAFF. In nucleotides, the CDR3 is TGTGCCAGTAACGGACAAAAGAACACTGAAGCTTTCTTT. Variable domain in full (rest from reference TRBV19 and TRBJ1-1): DGGITQSPKYLFRKEGQNVTLSCEQNLNHDAMYWYRQDPGQGLRLIYYSQIVNDFQKGDIAEGYSVSREKKESFPLTVTSAQKNPTAFYLCASNGQKNTEAFFGQGTRLTVV.